This T cell receptor beta chain was profiled in a study of CD8+ T cells in alopecia areata. Documented treatment: oral pan-JAK inhibitor, 5-10 mg twice daily. RNA, once extracted, was reverse transcribed into cDNA for use as the sequencing template. Generated by immunoSEQ multiplex PCR, the TCRdb table keeps only in-frame clones and is missing some. The sample lists more than 200,000 clones, under 70% occurring once. Trimming removed 2 bases at V and 6 bases at J, with 10 bases between. The CDR3 totals 13 residues. Germline CDR1 and CDR2: GTSNPN and SVGIG (reference sequence). The sample in question was CD4+ T cells sorted from blood, obtained at approximately week 42, from a patient treated with tofacitinib. This TCR came from a human donor with alopecia areata. This chain connects TRBV30 to TRBJ2-2, with no clear D. DNA for the CDR3: TGTGCCTGGAGTCCATTGGTGGCCGGGGAGCTGTTTTTT. This gives the protein CAWSPLVAGELFF. The full variable domain, completed using reference TRBV30 and TRBJ2-2, is SQTIHQWPATLVQPVGSPLSLECTVEGTSNPNLYWYRQAAGRGLQLLFYSVGIGQISSEVPQNLSASRPQDRQFILSSKKLLLSDSGFYLCAWSPLVAGELFFGEGSRLTVL.